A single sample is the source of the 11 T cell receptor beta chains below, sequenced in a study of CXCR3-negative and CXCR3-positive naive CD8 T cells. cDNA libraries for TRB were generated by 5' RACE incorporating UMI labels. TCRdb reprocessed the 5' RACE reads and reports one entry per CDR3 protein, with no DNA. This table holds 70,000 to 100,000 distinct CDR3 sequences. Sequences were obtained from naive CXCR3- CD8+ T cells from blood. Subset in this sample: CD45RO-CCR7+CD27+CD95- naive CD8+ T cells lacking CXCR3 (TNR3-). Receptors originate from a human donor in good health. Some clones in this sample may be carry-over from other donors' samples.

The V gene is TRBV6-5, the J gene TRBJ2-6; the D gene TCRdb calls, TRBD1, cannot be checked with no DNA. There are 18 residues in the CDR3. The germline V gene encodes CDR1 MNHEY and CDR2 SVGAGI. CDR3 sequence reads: CASTLRTGTDSGANVLTF.

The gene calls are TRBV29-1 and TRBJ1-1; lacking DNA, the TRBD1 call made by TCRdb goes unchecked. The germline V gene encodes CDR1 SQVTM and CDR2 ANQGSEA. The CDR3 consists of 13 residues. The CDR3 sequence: CSGETGVDTEAFF. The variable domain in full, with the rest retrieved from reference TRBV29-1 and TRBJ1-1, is SAVISQKPSRDICQRGTSLTIQCQVDSQVTMMFWYRQQPGQSLTLIATANQGSEATYESGFVIDKFPISRPNLTFSTLTVSNMSPEDSSIYLCSGETGVDTEAFFGQGTRLTVV.

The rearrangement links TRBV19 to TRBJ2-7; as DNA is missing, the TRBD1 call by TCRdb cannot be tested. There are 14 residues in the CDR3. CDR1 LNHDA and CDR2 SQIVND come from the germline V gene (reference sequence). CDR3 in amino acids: CASSMGQGAYEQYF.

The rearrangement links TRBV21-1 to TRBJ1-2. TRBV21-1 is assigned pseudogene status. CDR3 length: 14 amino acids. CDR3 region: CASSKGDLRAGYTF.

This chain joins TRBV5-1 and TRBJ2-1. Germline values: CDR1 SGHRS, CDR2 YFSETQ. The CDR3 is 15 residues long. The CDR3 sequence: CASSSGGGVYNEQFF.

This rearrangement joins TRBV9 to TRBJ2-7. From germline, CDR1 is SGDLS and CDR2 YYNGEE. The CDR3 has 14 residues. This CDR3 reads CASSVGGSSYEQYF.

The CDR3 loop is CASSPRDSITDTQYF. The chain carries TRBV12-3 or TRBV12-4 and TRBJ2-3; TCRdb designates TRBD1, a call that cannot be tested without DNA. CDR3 length equals 15 residues.

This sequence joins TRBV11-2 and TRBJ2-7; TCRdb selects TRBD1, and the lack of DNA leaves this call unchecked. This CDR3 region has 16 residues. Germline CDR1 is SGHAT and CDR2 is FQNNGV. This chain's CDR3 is CASSLVYLGQGYEQYF.

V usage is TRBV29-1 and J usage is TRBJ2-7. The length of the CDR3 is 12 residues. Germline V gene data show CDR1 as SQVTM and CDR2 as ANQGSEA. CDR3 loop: CSVEVWGPEQYF.

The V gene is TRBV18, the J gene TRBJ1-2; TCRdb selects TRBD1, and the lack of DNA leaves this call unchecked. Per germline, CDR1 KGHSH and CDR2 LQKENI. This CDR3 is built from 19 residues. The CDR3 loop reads CASSLGAGAISSHNYGYTF.

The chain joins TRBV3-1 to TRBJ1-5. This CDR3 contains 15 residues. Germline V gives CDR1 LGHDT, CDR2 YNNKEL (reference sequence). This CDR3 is CASSPDGVSNQPQHF. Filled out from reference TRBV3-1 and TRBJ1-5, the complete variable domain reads DTAVSQTPKYLVTQMGNDKSIKCEQNLGHDTMYWYKQDSKKFLKIMFSYNNKELIINETVPNRFSPKSPDKAHLNLHINSLELGDSAVYFCASSPDGVSNQPQHFGDGTRLSIL.